A selection of T cell receptor beta chains follows, all from one sample in a study of T-cell reconstitution after alpha-beta-depleted transplantation in children. TCRdb recomputed calls from the PCR reads with MiXCR, one row per CDR3 protein. This table holds about 590,000 distinct CDR3 sequences, approximately 12% found once. The source was PBMCs, mostly from graft donor cells, collected 360 days after TCRalphabeta/CD19-depleted stem cell transplant. The receptors derive from a male patient younger than 18 who had a stem cell transplant for acute myeloid leukemia, so the T cells may come from the graft donor. Both conserved end residues are part of each CDR3. A D gene is named only where the DNA matches it firmly. A row's size may be missing; if present it is once, few, many or a size class.

CDR3 DNA: TGTGCCAGCAGGACAGGGCTCACTGAAGCTTTCTTT; CDR3 protein: CASRTGLTEAFF; D gene: TRBD1; J gene: TRBJ1-1; V gene: TRBV28; clone size: few
CDR3 DNA: TGCAGCGTTGAAGATCTGGACAGACCTAACTATGGCTACACCTTC; CDR3 protein: CSVEDLDRPNYGYTF; D gene: .; J gene: TRBJ1-2; V gene: TRBV29-1; clone size: .
CDR3 DNA: TGTGCCAGCAGCCCTAGTAGCGTCATTAATACAGATACGCAGTATTTT; CDR3 protein: CASSPSSVINTDTQYF; D gene: .; J gene: TRBJ2-3; V gene: TRBV7-6; clone size: few
CDR3 DNA: TGTGCCAGCAGTTTTTTCGGGGGAGCAGGCACCGGGGAGCTGTTTTTT; CDR3 protein: CASSFFGGAGTGELFF; D gene: .; J gene: TRBJ2-2; V gene: TRBV12-3/TRBV12-4; clone size: .
CDR3 DNA: TGCAGTGCGTTCAATCGTGGGGCTGGGCAAGAGACCCAGTACTTC; CDR3 protein: CSAFNRGAGQETQYF; D gene: .; J gene: TRBJ2-5; V gene: TRBV20-1; clone size: .
CDR3 DNA: TGTGCCAGCAGCTTCAAGACTAGCGGGAACACAGATACGCAGTATTTT; CDR3 protein: CASSFKTSGNTDTQYF; D gene: TRBD2; J gene: TRBJ2-3; V gene: TRBV7-2; clone size: .
CDR3 DNA: TGTGCCATCAGTGAGTCAGACAGGGCGAGCTCCTACGAGCAGTACTTC; CDR3 protein: CAISESDRASSYEQYF; D gene: TRBD1; J gene: TRBJ2-7; V gene: TRBV10-3; clone size: few
CDR3 DNA: TGTGCCAGCAGCTTAGCCCACTGGGGCTACGAGCAGTACTTC; CDR3 protein: CASSLAHWGYEQYF; D gene: .; J gene: TRBJ2-7; V gene: TRBV7-2; clone size: many
CDR3 DNA: TGCGCCAGCAGCTGGGGCGGGAGGGCCGAAGAGACCCAGTACTTC; CDR3 protein: CASSWGGRAEETQYF; D gene: TRBD2; J gene: TRBJ2-5; V gene: TRBV5-1; clone size: few
CDR3 DNA: TGTGCCAGCAGCTTGTCTTTGATCAGTACTGAAGCTTTCTTT; CDR3 protein: CASSLSLISTEAFF; D gene: .; J gene: TRBJ1-1; V gene: TRBV5-5; clone size: .
CDR3 DNA: TGTGCCAGCAGTGCTTCCCCGACTAGCGGGAGCACAGATACGCAGTATTTT; CDR3 protein: CASSASPTSGSTDTQYF; D gene: TRBD2; J gene: TRBJ2-3; V gene: TRBV12-3/TRBV12-4; clone size: many
CDR3 DNA: TGTGCCAGCAGCTTTGGGGGAGTAGCGGGATCTTTGGATGAGCAGTTCTTC; CDR3 protein: CASSFGGVAGSLDEQFF; D gene: TRBD2; J gene: TRBJ2-1; V gene: TRBV5-4; clone size: .
CDR3 DNA: TGTGCCAGCAGCCCCGTCGCCGGGACTAGCGTAACCGAGCAGTACTTC; CDR3 protein: CASSPVAGTSVTEQYF; D gene: TRBD2; J gene: TRBJ2-7; V gene: TRBV5-6; clone size: .
CDR3 DNA: TGTGCCAGCCGACACGGGGTGTCCTACGAGCAGTACTTC; CDR3 protein: CASRHGVSYEQYF; D gene: .; J gene: TRBJ2-7; V gene: TRBV27; clone size: many
CDR3 DNA: TGCAGCGTCCCCTCGGGGGGCGGAGGGGGAGAGACCCAGTACTTC; CDR3 protein: CSVPSGGGGGETQYF; D gene: .; J gene: TRBJ2-5; V gene: TRBV29-1; clone size: many
CDR3 DNA: TGTGCCAGCACCATGGGCGGACTAGCGGAGTACAATGAGCAGTTCTTC; CDR3 protein: CASTMGGLAEYNEQFF; D gene: TRBD2; J gene: TRBJ2-1; V gene: TRBV6-4; clone size: many
CDR3 DNA: TGTGCCAGCAGCTCGGATCGTAGCGGGAGGAGAAACGAGCAGTACTTC; CDR3 protein: CASSSDRSGRRNEQYF; D gene: TRBD2; J gene: TRBJ2-7; V gene: TRBV7-2; clone size: few
CDR3 DNA: TGCAGCGTCTCATGGCGGGTTGGCTACACCTTC; CDR3 protein: CSVSWRVGYTF; D gene: .; J gene: TRBJ1-2; V gene: TRBV29-1; clone size: few
CDR3 DNA: TGTGCCAGCAGCCTAGAGTGGCTAGCGGGAGAAGAGACCCAGTACTTC; CDR3 protein: CASSLEWLAGEETQYF; D gene: TRBD2; J gene: TRBJ2-5; V gene: TRBV7-8; clone size: many
CDR3 DNA: TGTGCCAGCAGCCAAGATCAGGGACTAGCGGGAGGGTCTTACGAGCAGTACTTC; CDR3 protein: CASSQDQGLAGGSYEQYF; D gene: TRBD2; J gene: TRBJ2-7; V gene: TRBV4-2; clone size: .
CDR3 DNA: TGTGCCAGCAGCCCACAGGACAGGCGGTCAAACATTCAGTACTTC; CDR3 protein: CASSPQDRRSNIQYF; D gene: TRBD1; J gene: TRBJ2-4; V gene: TRBV28; clone size: few
CDR3 DNA: TGCGCCAGCAGCTTGGTAGTCTCCGGGACTAGCGGGAGGCAAGAGACCCAGTACTTC; CDR3 protein: CASSLVVSGTSGRQETQYF; D gene: TRBD2; J gene: TRBJ2-5; V gene: TRBV5-1; clone size: .
CDR3 DNA: TGTGCCAGCAGACGGGCCCCATATGTGGAGACCCAGTACTTC; CDR3 protein: CASRRAPYVETQYF; D gene: .; J gene: TRBJ2-5; V gene: TRBV12-3/TRBV12-4; clone size: few
CDR3 DNA: TGCAGTGCTAGAGACAGGGGTGCGGCTGGCTACACCTTC; CDR3 protein: CSARDRGAAGYTF; D gene: .; J gene: TRBJ1-2; V gene: TRBV20-1; clone size: .
CDR3 DNA: TGCGCCAGCAGCCAGGGGTTGGGGGAAGCTTTCTTT; CDR3 protein: CASSQGLGEAFF; D gene: .; J gene: TRBJ1-1; V gene: TRBV5-1; clone size: .
CDR3 DNA: TGCAGTGCCCATGGGGGGACAGATACGCAGTATTTT; CDR3 protein: CSAHGGTDTQYF; D gene: .; J gene: TRBJ2-3; V gene: TRBV20-1; clone size: few
CDR3 DNA: TGCAGTGCCCTTAGCGGACTTCCCTACAATGAGCAGTTCTTC; CDR3 protein: CSALSGLPYNEQFF; D gene: .; J gene: TRBJ2-1; V gene: TRBV20-1; clone size: .
CDR3 DNA: TGCAGCGTCCCCGGGACAGTTTACAATGAGCAGTTCTTC; CDR3 protein: CSVPGTVYNEQFF; D gene: TRBD1; J gene: TRBJ2-1; V gene: TRBV29-1; clone size: many
CDR3 DNA: TGTGCCACCAGCAGAACTAGCGGGGCCTCCTACGAGCAGTACTTC; CDR3 protein: CATSRTSGASYEQYF; D gene: TRBD2; J gene: TRBJ2-7; V gene: TRBV15; clone size: many
CDR3 DNA: TGTGCCAGCAGTTACGGTTTCGACTCCCTTGGCGAGCAGTTCTTC; CDR3 protein: CASSYGFDSLGEQFF; D gene: .; J gene: TRBJ2-1; V gene: TRBV6-2/TRBV6-3; clone size: few
CDR3 DNA: TGTGCCAGCAGTTACGGACAGGGGGAAGCAGATACGCAGTATTTT; CDR3 protein: CASSYGQGEADTQYF; D gene: TRBD1; J gene: TRBJ2-3; V gene: TRBV6-5; clone size: few